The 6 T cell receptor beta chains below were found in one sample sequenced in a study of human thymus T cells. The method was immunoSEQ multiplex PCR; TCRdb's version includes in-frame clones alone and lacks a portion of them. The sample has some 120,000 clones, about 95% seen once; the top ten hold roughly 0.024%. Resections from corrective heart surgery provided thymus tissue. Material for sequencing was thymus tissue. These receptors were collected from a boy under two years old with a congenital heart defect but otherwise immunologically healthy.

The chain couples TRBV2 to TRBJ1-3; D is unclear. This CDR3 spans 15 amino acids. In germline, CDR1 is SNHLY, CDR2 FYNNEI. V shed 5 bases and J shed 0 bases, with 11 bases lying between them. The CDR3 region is CASSRQLSSGNTIYF. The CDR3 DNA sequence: TGTGCCAGCAGTCGGCAGCTCAGCTCTGGAAACACCATATATTTT.

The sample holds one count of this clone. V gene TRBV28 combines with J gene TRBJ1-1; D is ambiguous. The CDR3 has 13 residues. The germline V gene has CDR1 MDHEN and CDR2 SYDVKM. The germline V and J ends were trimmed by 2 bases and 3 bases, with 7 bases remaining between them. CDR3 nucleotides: TGTGCCAGCAGTTTAGGACGGGACACTGAAGCTTTCTTT. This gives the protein CASSLGRDTEAFF.

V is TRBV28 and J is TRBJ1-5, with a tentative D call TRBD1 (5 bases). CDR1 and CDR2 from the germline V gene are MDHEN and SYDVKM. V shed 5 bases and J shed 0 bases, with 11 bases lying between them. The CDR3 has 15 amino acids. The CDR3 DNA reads TGTGCCAGCAGTACCCAGGGTTATAGCAATCAGCCCCAGCATTTT. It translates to CASSTQGYSNQPQHF.

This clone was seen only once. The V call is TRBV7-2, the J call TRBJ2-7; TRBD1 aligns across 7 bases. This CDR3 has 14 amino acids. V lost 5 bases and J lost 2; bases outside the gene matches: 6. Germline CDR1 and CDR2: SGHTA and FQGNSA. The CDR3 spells CASSPKTGTYEQYF. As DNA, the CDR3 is TGTGCCAGCAGCCCGAAGACAGGGACCTACGAGCAGTACTTC. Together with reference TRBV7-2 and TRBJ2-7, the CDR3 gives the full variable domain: GAGVSQSPSNKVTEKGKDVELRCDPISGHTALYWYRQSLGQGLEFLIYFQGNSAPDKSGLPSDRFSAERTGGSVSTLTIQRTQQEDSAVYLCASSPKTGTYEQYFGPGTRLTVT.

The chain's CDR3 is CASSPGESDTGELFF. The DNA of the CDR3 is TGTGCCAGCAGCCCAGGAGAGTCGGACACCGGGGAGCTGTTTTTT. The chain has TRBV11-2 and TRBJ2-2; no definite D call. This CDR3 has 15 residues. The V gene's germline CDR1 is SGHAT and CDR2 FQNNGV. Trimming shortened V by 5 bases and J by 3 bases, and 13 bases separated the two germline ends.

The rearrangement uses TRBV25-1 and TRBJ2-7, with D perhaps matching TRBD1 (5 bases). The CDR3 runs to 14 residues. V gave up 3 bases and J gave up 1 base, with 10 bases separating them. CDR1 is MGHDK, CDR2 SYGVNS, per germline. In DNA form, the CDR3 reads TGTGCCAGCAGTGAGGGGCTTGGGTCCTACGAGCAGTACTTC. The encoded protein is CASSEGLGSYEQYF.